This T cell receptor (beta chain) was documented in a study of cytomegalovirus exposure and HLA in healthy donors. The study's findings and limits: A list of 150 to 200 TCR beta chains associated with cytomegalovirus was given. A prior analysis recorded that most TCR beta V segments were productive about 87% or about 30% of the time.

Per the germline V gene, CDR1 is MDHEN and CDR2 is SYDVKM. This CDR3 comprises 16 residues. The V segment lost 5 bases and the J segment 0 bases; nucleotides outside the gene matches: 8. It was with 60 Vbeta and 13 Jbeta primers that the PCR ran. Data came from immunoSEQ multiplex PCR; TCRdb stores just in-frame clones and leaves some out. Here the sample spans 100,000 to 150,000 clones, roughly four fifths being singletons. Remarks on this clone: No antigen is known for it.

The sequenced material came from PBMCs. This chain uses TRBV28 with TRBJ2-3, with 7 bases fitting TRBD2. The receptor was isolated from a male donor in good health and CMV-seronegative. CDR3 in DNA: TGTGCCAGCAGTCGACGACTAGCCCTAAGCACAGATACGCAGTATTTT. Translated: CASSRRLALSTDTQYF.